The rows below give T cell receptor beta chains drawn from one sample of a study of blood T cells in healthy people across ages. TCRdb ran MiXCR on the 5' RACE reads and lists one entry per CDR3 protein. There are roughly 2 million distinct CDR3 sequences in the sample; around half occur only once, and over 2% lies in the top ten. Sequences were obtained from blood. These receptors were taken from a woman between 35 and 50 years old in good health. The CDR3 runs from the conserved cysteine through the conserved F or W. A D gene is named only where the DNA matches it firmly. Size values are once, few and many counts, or a class for expanded clones, and some rows have none.

v_gene,d_gene,abundance,j_gene,len,CDR3nt,CDR3aa
TRBV5-1,.,.,TRBJ2-1,13,TGCGCCAGCACTCGGGAGAATACAAATGAGCAGTTCTTC,CASTRENTNEQFF
TRBV7-9,TRBD1,.,TRBJ1-5,13,TGTGCCAGCAGGGGACAGCAAGATCAGCCCCAGCATTTT,CASRGQQDQPQHF
TRBV6-1,.,once,TRBJ2-7,13,TGTGCCAGCAGCCGATTCGAAGGGGTTCAGCCGTACTTC,CASSRFEGVQPYF
TRBV7-3,.,.,TRBJ2-1,14,TGTGCCAGCAGCCCGAACTCTGACCAGAATGAGCAGTTCTTC,CASSPNSDQNEQFF
TRBV6-2/TRBV6-3,TRBD1,.,TRBJ1-5,16,TGTGCCAGCAGTTACACGATGGGACAGTACAATCAGCCCCAGCATTTT,CASSYTMGQYNQPQHF
TRBV11-2,.,.,TRBJ2-5,15,TGTGCCAGCAGCTTAGGTTACGGCCCGTCGGGGACCCAGTACTTC,CASSLGYGPSGTQYF
TRBV7-2,TRBD2,.,TRBJ2-2,16,TGTGCCAGCAGCCCTTACACTAGCGGGGGGTCCGGGGAGCTGTTTTTT,CASSPYTSGGSGELFF
TRBV5-1,.,.,TRBJ2-5,14,TGCGCCAGCAGTGTCAGACCTCTTCAAGAGACCCAGTACTTC,CASSVRPLQETQYF
TRBV5-1,.,once,TRBJ2-1,16,TGCGCCAGCAGCTTGGGACCCGCGAGCTCCTGCAATGAGCAGTTCTTC,CASSLGPASSCNEQFF
TRBV29-1,TRBD2,.,TRBJ2-7,12,TGCAGCGTTGGGACTAGCGGGAATGAGCAGTACTTC,CSVGTSGNEQYF
TRBV20-1,TRBD2,.,TRBJ2-3,19,TGCAGTGCTAGAGTTTTTGCAGGTTCCGCACGAGCGGGGGGGGATACGCAGTATTTT,CSARVFAGSARAGGDTQYF
TRBV7-2,.,few,TRBJ1-1,14,TGTGCCAGCAGCCCGGCGGGGGTGGGCACTGAAGCTTTCTTT,CASSPAGVGTEAFF
TRBV6-2/TRBV6-3,TRBD1,few,TRBJ2-3,15,TGTGCCAGCTCAGACCTCCTCACAGGGGCAGATACGCAGTATTTT,CASSDLLTGADTQYF
TRBV29-1,TRBD1,.,TRBJ1-1,15,TGCAGCGTTGACCCCTATGGGACAGTGAACACTGAAGCTTTCTTT,CSVDPYGTVNTEAFF
TRBV20-1,.,.,TRBJ2-2,15,TGCAGTGCTAAAGAACACCAACACGACACCGGGGAGCTGTTTTTT,CSAKEHQHDTGELFF
TRBV6-2/TRBV6-3,TRBD1,.,TRBJ1-1,17,TGTGCCAGCAGTTACGCGATCAGGGGACAGAGGAACACTGAAGCTTTCTTT,CASSYAIRGQRNTEAFF
TRBV7-2,TRBD1,.,TRBJ1-2,15,TGTGCCAGCAGCTTAGCAGGGACAGGGAGTTTTGGCTACACCTTC,CASSLAGTGSFGYTF
TRBV29-1,TRBD1,few,TRBJ1-2,11,TGCAGCGTCACAGGGGGGTATGGCTACACCTTC,CSVTGGYGYTF
TRBV20-1,.,.,TRBJ2-3,14,TGCAGTGCTAGTATTCCTAGCGACACAGATACGCAGTATTTT,CSASIPSDTDTQYF
TRBV7-2,.,few,TRBJ2-1,15,TGTGCCAGCGAAACGGGTAGGGGGAGGTACAATGAGCAGTTCTTC,CASETGRGRYNEQFF
TRBV15,TRBD2,.,TRBJ2-5,14,TGTGCCACCAGCAGAGAGGCTAGCGGGCGCTACCAGTACTTC,CATSREASGRYQYF
TRBV20-1,.,.,TRBJ1-2,13,TGCAGTGCTCGGACAGACCTAAACTATGGCTACACCTTC,CSARTDLNYGYTF
TRBV15,.,.,TRBJ1-1,14,TGTGCCACCAGCAGAGCACGGGTGAACACTGAAGCTTTCTTT,CATSRARVNTEAFF
TRBV25-1,.,.,TRBJ1-1,13,TGTGCCAGCAGTCGTACAGGGAGGGGTGAAGCTTTCTTT,CASSRTGRGEAFF
TRBV7-2,.,.,TRBJ2-5,18,TGTGCCAGCAGTAGTCGGGGTAGCCAAAAATCCTGGGAAGAGACCCAGTACTTC,CASSSRGSQKSWEETQYF
TRBV7-2,.,.,TRBJ1-2,14,TGTGCCAGCAGCTTAACCTGGAGTGACGGGGGCTACACCTTC,CASSLTWSDGGYTF